What follows describes a single T cell receptor (beta chain). Its cognate antigen has yet to be identified. Nothing much larger sits one base from this clone, and base qualities are not available. TCRbeta CDR3 regions were amplified from genomic DNA using the immunoSEQ Assay, a bias-controlled multiplex PCR. The original pipeline was this. Nucleated cell counts per sample were estimated from amplification of reference gene primers within the assay. To quantify the absolute abundance of each unique TCRbeta CDR3 rearrangement, sequence reads were collapsed and filtered. For each sample, productive Simpson clonality was calculated as the square root of Simpson's diversity index over productive rearrangements. The table comes from immuneACCESS by way of TCRdb, which keeps in-frame sequences with V and J called. Part of the clones is missing from these tables; in studies checked, under half for an unresolved V gene and the rest for unknown reasons. Clone size and the V and J calls come from that table; the DNA yielded D and trimming. The sample profile shows approximately 500,000 clones; roughly nine tenths of them were found once. The ten largest account for 7.5% to 9% of the sample.

One collaborating source in Seattle enrolled patients while the patients were actively infected and followed the patients over time throughout the course of disease. Whole blood was collected in K2EDTA tubes by collaborating institutions according to the institutions' own protocols. Collaborator samples were shipped for TCRbeta analysis as frozen whole blood, isolated PBMCs, or DNA extracted from either sample type. The data were obtained in a study of blood T cell repertoires in COVID-19 (dated by TCRdb to 2018 to 2020). Describing the broader study: Collaborator samples came from the United States, Italy and Spain and covered acute and convalescent phases of COVID-19. The material from the prospective study consisted of cDNA or gDNA derived from T cells, B-cell-depleted T cells, or PBMCs. Subjects who had been exposed to COVID-19, were actively infected with it, or had recovered from it provided the deeply sampled blood TCRbeta repertoires that made up the dataset. The repertoires were made available in a free public database intended to serve as a resource for research on the immune response to SARS-CoV-2. The samples were drawn from the first 160 participants of the ongoing ImmuneRACE study and from some 1,300 subjects provided by 6 global collaborators. The sample metadata nearly always contained a de-identified subject ID, COVID-19 status, age in years and sex. Where HLA class I and class II types were available, the types were taken from metadata supplied by the sample provider, not from assay-based typing.

From a lookup of the germline V gene, CDR1 and CDR2 are MNHNS and SASEGT. Its CDR3 holds 13 amino acids, cysteine through phenylalanine. The only DNA kept is the CDR3, 39 bases in frame from the first base. V is cut by 2 bases and J by 2 bases, and the space between the germline ends is 6 bases. Results the study describes overall, beyond this receptor: How much clinical and demographic metadata was included differed by source and by participant, and the metadata was provided uncurated.

This TCR was sampled from a woman in her forties or fifties with COVID-19, enrolled during active disease. The chain was built from TRBV6-1 and TRBJ1-2, with the identity of the D gene unclear. Source material: peripheral blood. The CDR3 amino acid sequence is: CASSERSNYGYTF. The DNA sequence is as follows: TGTGCCAGCAGTGAACGGTCAAACTATGGCTACACCTTC.